These 16 T cell receptor beta chains came from one sample sequenced in a study of control samples from healthy donors and cancer patients. Sequenced by immunoSEQ multiplex PCR; TCRdb stores in-frame clones only, minus some. The profile shows about 92,000 clones, roughly 82% of them singletons. The sample was blood. The receptors were sampled from a woman aged 55-70 years in good health.

The chain recombines TRBV5-1 with TRBJ2-4; TRBD1 matches at 7 bases. This CDR3 has 14 amino acids. V gave up 3 bases and J gave up 8 bases; unmatched junction bases: 8. Germline CDR1 is SGHRS and CDR2 is YFSETQ. CDR3 in amino acids: CASSSGTVQDIQYF. The DNA of the CDR3 is TGCGCCAGCAGCTCGGGGACAGTTCAGGACATTCAGTACTTC.

CDR3: CASSLPALYGYTF. CDR3 DNA: TGTGCCAGCAGTTTACCAGCTCTCTATGGCTACACCTTC. This rearrangement joins TRBV28 to TRBJ1-2; D is unclear. With 2 bases removed from V and 4 bases from J, the gap between germline ends came to 8 bases. The CDR3 loop spans 13 amino acids. CDR1 is MDHEN and CDR2 is SYDVKM in the germline V gene.

The chain has TRBV6-2 or TRBV6-3 and TRBJ1-3, with D hard to call. This CDR3 has 15 amino acids. CDR1 is MNHEY, CDR2 SVGEGT, per germline. V lost 5 bases to trimming and J lost 0 bases, with 11 bases between them. The CDR3 region is CASSPPGFSGNTIYF. The CDR3 coding sequence is TGTGCCAGCAGTCCGCCGGGTTTCTCTGGAAACACCATATATTTT.

The DNA of the CDR3 is TGTGCCAGTAGCCCGAGACAGAGGGATGAAGCTTTCTTT. Its protein product is CASSPRQRDEAFF. The chain uses TRBV19 and TRBJ1-1; a possible D gene is TRBD1 (5 bases). The germline V gene encodes CDR1 LNHDA and CDR2 SQIVND (reference sequence). This CDR3 has 13 residues. Deletions cut 6 bases from V and 7 bases from J, with 15 bases between. Combining the CDR3 with reference TRBV19 and TRBJ1-1 gives the whole variable domain DGGITQSPKYLFRKEGQNVTLSCEQNLNHDAMYWYRQDPGQGLRLIYYSQIVNDFQKGDIAEGYSVSREKKESFPLTVTSAQKNPTAFYLCASSPRQRDEAFFGQGTRLTVV.

The V call is TRBV11-2, the J call TRBJ2-1; D tentatively reads TRBD1 or TRBD2 (5 bases each). The germline CDR1 and CDR2 sequences are SGHAT and FQNNGV. The CDR3 runs 15 residues. V was pared by 4 bases and J by 9 bases, with 19 bases between. CDR3 protein: CASSWGMTPSGEQFF. Here the CDR3 DNA reads TGTGCCAGCAGCTGGGGGATGACACCATCGGGTGAGCAGTTCTTC.

The chain recombines TRBV5-1 with TRBJ2-3, with 15 bases lining up with TRBD2. The CDR3 length is 19 residues. V trimming: 4 bases; J trimming: 4 bases; junction bases outside the gene matches: 13. Germline CDR1 is SGHRS and CDR2 is YFSETQ. The CDR3 DNA is TGCGCCAGCAGCCGGGGACTAGCGGGGGGCCTCTTAACGGCAGATACGCAGTATTTT. Translated, it gives CASSRGLAGGLLTADTQYF. Full variable domain (outside the CDR3, taken from reference TRBV5-1 and TRBJ2-3): KAGVTQTPRYLIKTRGQQVTLSCSPISGHRSVSWYQQTPGQGLQFLFEYFSETQRNKGNFPGRFSGRQFSNSRSEMNVSTLELGDSALYLCASSRGLAGGLLTADTQYFGPGTRLTVL.

This chain joins TRBV10-1 and TRBJ2-3, with D possibly being TRBD2 (6 bases). CDR3 length: 14 residues. Germline V CDR1 and CDR2: WNHNN, SYGVQD (reference sequence). Trimming cost V 3 bases and J 6 bases, with 13 bases left between them. CDR3 DNA sequence: TGCGCCAGCAGTGAATCGGGAGTCGTCGATACGCAGTATTTT. Its protein product is CASSESGVVDTQYF.

The V and J genes are TRBV27 and TRBJ2-5; TRBD1 agrees at 8 bases. With 6 bases clipped from V and 5 bases from J, the junction kept 11 bases outside the gene matches. CDR1 and CDR2 (germline): MNHEY, SMNVEV (reference sequence). CDR3 length: 15 residues. This CDR3 reads CASSPRDRYRETQYF. CDR3 nucleotide sequence: TGTGCCAGCAGCCCCCGGGACAGGTATAGGGAGACCCAGTACTTC.

V is TRBV5-1 and J is TRBJ2-7; 7 positions agree with TRBD1. The ends lost 4 bases at V and 3 bases at J; junction bases unmatched: 1. The CDR3 contains 12 residues. Per germline, CDR1 SGHRS and CDR2 YFSETQ. CDR3 residues: CASSRDSYEQYF. The CDR3, as DNA: TGCGCCAGCAGCCGGGACAGCTACGAGCAGTACTTC. The full variable domain, in which reference TRBV5-1 and TRBJ2-7 provide the parts outside the CDR3, is KAGVTQTPRYLIKTRGQQVTLSCSPISGHRSVSWYQQTPGQGLQFLFEYFSETQRNKGNFPGRFSGRQFSNSRSEMNVSTLELGDSALYLCASSRDSYEQYFGPGTRLTVT.

The chain couples TRBV7-2 to TRBJ2-1, with D unresolved. The germline V gene has CDR1 SGHTA and CDR2 FQGNSA. CDR3 length: 12 amino acids. V lost 1 base and J lost 10, with 8 bases in between. The DNA for the CDR3 is TGTGCCAGCAGCTTAGGGTCCAGAGAGCAGTTCTTC. This translates into CASSLGSREQFF.

The chain has TRBV12-5 and TRBJ2-7, with TRBD1 matching over 7 bases. The CDR3 runs to 15 residues. V lost 5 bases and J lost 3; bases outside the gene matches: 10. The germline CDR1 and CDR2 sequences are LGHNT and FRNRAP. Written as DNA, the CDR3 is TGTGCTAGTGGTAGGACATTGGACAGGAACTACGAGCAGTACTTC. It yields the protein CASGRTLDRNYEQYF.

The V gene is TRBV27, the J gene TRBJ2-1; maybe TRBD2 (6 bases). The CDR3 loop spans 13 amino acids. V lost 5 bases, J lost 7 bases, and 12 bases lay in between. CDR1 and CDR2 from the germline V gene are MNHEY and SMNVEV (reference sequence). The DNA for the CDR3 is TGTGCCAGCAGTCCCCTGGAGGGGAATGAGCAGTTCTTC. Its translation: CASSPLEGNEQFF.

The J gene is TRBJ2-5, the V gene TRBV6-5; D gene uncertain. V shed 7 bases and J shed 2 bases, with 11 bases lying between them. CDR3 length: 13 residues. Germline CDR1 reads MNHEY; CDR2 reads SVGAGI. CDR3 DNA: TGTGCCAGCACTGGGGTTTTGCAAGAGACCCAGTACTTC. Translation gives CASTGVLQETQYF.

The V gene is TRBV7-8, the J gene TRBJ2-3, with TRBD2 identical over 11 bases. Trimming removed 5 bases from V and 5 bases from J; junction bases left unmatched: 9. This CDR3 spans 16 amino acids. Germline lookup yields CDR1 SGHVS and CDR2 FQNEAQ. The CDR3: CASSRLSGGAVDTQYF. For the CDR3, the DNA is TGTGCCAGCAGCAGACTTAGCGGGGGGGCCGTAGATACGCAGTATTTT.

The J gene is TRBJ2-2, the V gene TRBV7-2, with D perhaps matching TRBD2 (6 bases). Between the trimmed V and J ends, which lost 5 bases and 5 bases, there was a span of 15 bases. The V gene's germline CDR1 is SGHTA and CDR2 FQGNSA. The CDR3 length is 15 residues. CDR3 nucleotide sequence: TGTGCCAGCAGCCCGAGCGGTCGGGGGACCGGGGAGCTGTTTTTT. Translation gives CASSPSGRGTGELFF.

In this sample, this clone turned up a few times. The chain employs TRBV6-5 and TRBJ2-5; the D gene is possibly TRBD2 (5 bases). The CDR3 contains 12 residues. Germline CDR1 reads MNHEY; CDR2 reads SVGAGI. Trimming took 6 bases from V and 4 from J, leaving 9 bases between them. The DNA for the CDR3 is TGTGCCAGCAGGGAGGAAGGAGAGACCCAGTACTTC. It codes for CASREEGETQYF.